The T cell receptor beta chain under discussion was sequenced for a study of cytomegalovirus exposure and HLA in healthy donors. Study summary: A subsequent analysis reported that the roughly 120 validation repertoires were produced on the same platform that had also been used for the 600 to 800 first-cohort repertoires. Study-wide results and limits: Reported results showed that the classifier diagnosed cytomegalovirus status with high specificity and sensitivity. There were a few CMV-associated chains whose specificity for CMV antigens was confirmed in vitro.

The CDR3 extends over 13 amino acids. Germline-derived CDR1 and CDR2 are SGDLS and YYNGEE. V lost 0 bases to trimming and J lost 2 bases, with 6 bases between them. This clone has just one count. The antigen is unknown. These donors were members of the roughly 110-subject validation cohort, a group separate from the roughly 670-subject first cohort. Libraries were prepared by immunoSEQ multiplex PCR; TCRdb keeps only in-frame clonotypes and omits some of them. This sample has some 120,000 clones, with roughly 90% found just once. This chain connects TRBV9 to TRBJ2-7; possibly TRBD2 for D (6 bases). Sequencing input: PBMCs. This receptor was obtained from a woman between 18 and 29 years old in good health and CMV-seronegative. The CDR3 spells CASSVGLAYEQYF. DNA for the CDR3: TGTGCCAGCAGCGTAGGACTAGCCTACGAGCAGTACTTC.